The rows below give T cell receptor beta chains drawn from one sample of a study of siplizumab effects on memory and regulatory T cells. Libraries were prepared by immunoSEQ multiplex PCR; TCRdb keeps only in-frame clonotypes and omits some of them. The sample consists of fewer than 120,000 clones, 92% of them appearing once. Specimen: CD4+ T cells sorted from blood. The source is a human donor in good health. Both conserved end residues are trimmed from each CDR3. Fields, in order: V gene, J gene, CDR3 protein.

V: TRBV29-1
J: TRBJ2-1
CDR3: SGAGGIGSEQF

V: TRBV18
J: TRBJ1-2
CDR3: ASSPQGQRIYGYT

V: TRBV18
J: TRBJ2-1
CDR3: ASSRLGAYNEQF

V: TRBV5-1
J: TRBJ1-1
CDR3: ASSEGWTGAKFTEAF

V: TRBV5-3
J: TRBJ1-5
CDR3: ARSSKPLRPYPQGPNFSNQPQH

V: TRBV10-3
J: TRBJ2-7
CDR3: AISESMDRGHEQY

V: TRBV18
J: TRBJ1-4
CDR3: ASSPFTLENEKLF

V: TRBV18
J: TRBJ2-1
CDR3: ASSQLAGGVNEQF

V: TRBV7-6
J: TRBJ2-5
CDR3: ASSPRVLETQY

V: TRBV6-5
J: TRBJ1-3
CDR3: ASSYSSGNTIY

V: TRBV7-6
J: TRBJ2-3
CDR3: ASSLGVEDTQY

V: TRBV14
J: TRBJ2-4
CDR3: ASSQDLTGIQY

V: TRBV14
J: TRBJ1-2
CDR3: ASSQDPSIYGYT

V: TRBV19
J: TRBJ1-5
CDR3: ASNLQGKGQPQH

V: TRBV2
J: TRBJ2-5
CDR3: ASMREGETQY

V: TRBV20-1
J: TRBJ1-2
CDR3: SARVPGGYT

V: TRBV6-1
J: TRBJ2-7
CDR3: ASASAGDYEQY

V: TRBV27
J: TRBJ1-5
CDR3: ASSLSSLNQPQH

V: TRBV13
J: TRBJ2-1
CDR3: ASSLEPGPGLL

V: TRBV19
J: TRBJ1-2
CDR3: ASSQKGGTYGYT

V: TRBV27
J: TRBJ1-2
CDR3: ASSGSREGVGYGYT

V: TRBV27
J: TRBJ1-1
CDR3: ASSFVDRTLNTEAF

V: TRBV10-3
J: TRBJ1-6
CDR3: AISESIGSPLH

V: TRBV5-5
J: TRBJ1-4
CDR3: ASSLLRIEKLF

V: TRBV4-2
J: TRBJ2-1
CDR3: ASSQNNEQF

V: TRBV7-2
J: TRBJ2-5
CDR3: ASSLTGRYQETQY

V: TRBV7-2
J: TRBJ2-2
CDR3: ASSLGRRNTGELF

V: TRBV21-1
J: TRBJ1-5
CDR3: ASTPDDSNQPQH

V: TRBV5-1
J: TRBJ1-1
CDR3: ASSLVWNTEAF

V: TRBV7-9
J: TRBJ2-2
CDR3: ASSSGQPGELF

V: TRBV5-1
J: TRBJ2-5
CDR3: ASSHTGGVFSETQY

V: TRBV28
J: TRBJ1-4
CDR3: ASSRDRGTNEKLF

V: TRBV29-1
J: TRBJ2-1
CDR3: VGGHGNEQF

V: TRBV2
J: TRBJ2-3
CDR3: ASSELGIYSTDTQY

V: TRBV30
J: TRBJ2-4
CDR3: AWGGLAKNIQY

V: TRBV19
J: TRBJ1-3
CDR3: ASKRDFSGNTIY

V: TRBV11-3
J: TRBJ1-1
CDR3: ASSSGVNTEAF

V: TRBV27
J: TRBJ2-1
CDR3: ASSSQGTSGQSYNEQF

V: TRBV18
J: TRBJ1-4
CDR3: ASSPRRQGANEKLF

V: TRBV19
J: TRBJ1-2
CDR3: ASSASGGTYGYT

V: TRBV4-1
J: TRBJ1-2
CDR3: ASSHRGGGLGYGYT

V: TRBV5-1
J: TRBJ2-2
CDR3: ASSLSLAGNTGELF

V: TRBV7-2
J: TRBJ2-7
CDR3: ASSLEAGGSYEQY